Each of the 6 T cell receptor beta chains below was sequenced from the same sample in a study of regulatory T cells in long-lasting Graves disease. Through Arm-PCR of CDR3 regions and iRepertoire HTBI primers, TCR beta libraries were built. TCRdb analysed the multiplex PCR reads with MiXCR anew, one entry per CDR3 protein. The sample has over 300,000 distinct CDR3 sequences, 15% to 20% seen once; the top ten hold less than 30%. Stated time point: persistent/refractory GD, antithyroid drugs over 5 years with positive TRAb. The TCR library used RNA extracted from PBMCs. The sequencing used peripheral blood mononuclear cells (PBMCs), collected when the disease was refractory, from a patient treated with antithyroid drugs. Every receptor here comes from a female donor with Graves disease.

This clonotype was counted at least ten times. This chain joins TRBV2 and TRBJ1-2; tentatively, D is TRBD1 (6 bases). The CDR3 contains 18 residues. Per germline, CDR1 SNHLY and CDR2 FYNNEI. V was cut by 4 bases and J by 2 bases, with 23 bases left in between. The CDR3: CASSATPRGSLANYGYTF. CDR3 bases: TGTGCCAGCAGTGCCACCCCCAGGGGCTCGCTTGCCAACTATGGCTACACCTTC.

To note about this clonotype: A much larger clone sits a single nucleotide away, making a read error possible. Because the CDR3 is missing its conserved closing phenylalanine or tryptophan, this is likely a read error. The genes are TRBV2 and TRBJ1-3, with D possibly matching TRBD1 (6 bases). This CDR3 comprises 15 residues. Germline CDR1 and CDR2: SNHLY and FYNNEI. Between the trimmed V and J ends, which lost 4 bases and 0 bases, there was a span of 10 bases. In DNA, the CDR3 is TGTGCCAGCAGTGCGGACAGATTCTCTGGAAACACCATATATCTT. Translation gives CASSADRFSGNTIYL.

The J gene is TRBJ2-3, the V gene TRBV2, with TRBD2 as a possible D gene (6 bases). Germline-derived CDR1 and CDR2 are SNHLY and FYNNEI. V was pared by 6 bases and J by 6 bases, with 13 bases between. CDR3 size: 13 residues. DNA for the CDR3: TGTGCCAGCAGGGGACTGCTTGGGGATACGCAGTATTTT. Protein sequence: CASRGLLGDTQYF.

This clonotype was seen ten or more times. The chain couples TRBV6-1 to TRBJ1-2, with TRBD1 identical over 7 bases. Germline assignment: CDR1 MNHNS and CDR2 SASEGT. J lost 0 bases, V lost 8 bases, and 9 bases had no gene match. CDR3 size: 15 residues. CDR3: CASRVAGTANYGYTF. The CDR3, as DNA: TGTGCCAGCCGGGTGGCCGGGACAGCTAACTATGGCTACACCTTC.

At least ten counts were recorded for this clonotype. The genes are TRBV6-1 and TRBJ1-2, with 9 bases aligning to TRBD1. Germline V gene lookup returns CDR1 MNHNS and CDR2 SASEGT. The CDR3 length is 14 residues. J lost 4 bases, V lost 5 bases, and 5 bases had no gene match. The CDR3 here is CASSMDRGAYGYTF. DNA for the CDR3: TGTGCCAGCAGTATGGACAGGGGTGCCTATGGCTACACCTTC.

A word on this clonotype: A much larger clone lies one base from this, so it may be a read error. The V call is TRBV7-8, the J call TRBJ2-7, with D hard to call. Germline V gene lookup returns CDR1 SGHVS and CDR2 FQNEAQ. The germline V and J ends were trimmed by 7 bases and 2 bases, with 12 bases remaining between them. This CDR3 spans 13 amino acids. CDR3: CASNTGPPYEQYF. In DNA form, the CDR3 reads TGTGCCAGCAACACCGGGCCCCCCTACGAGCAGTACTTC.